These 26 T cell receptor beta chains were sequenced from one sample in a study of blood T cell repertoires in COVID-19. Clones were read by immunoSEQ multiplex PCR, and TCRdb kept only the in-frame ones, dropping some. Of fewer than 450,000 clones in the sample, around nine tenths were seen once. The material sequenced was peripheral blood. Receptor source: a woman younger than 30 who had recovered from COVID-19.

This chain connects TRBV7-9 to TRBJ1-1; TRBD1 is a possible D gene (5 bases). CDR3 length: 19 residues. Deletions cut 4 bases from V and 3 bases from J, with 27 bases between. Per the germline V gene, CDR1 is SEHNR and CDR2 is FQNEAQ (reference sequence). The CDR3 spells CASSSKYLGGTGGYTEAFF. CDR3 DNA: TGTGCCAGCAGCTCAAAATACCTTGGAGGGACGGGAGGTTACACTGAAGCTTTCTTT.

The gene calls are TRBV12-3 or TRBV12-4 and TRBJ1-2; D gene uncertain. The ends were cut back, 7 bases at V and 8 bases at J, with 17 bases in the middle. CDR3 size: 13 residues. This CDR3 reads CASTITRSRGYTF. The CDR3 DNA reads TGTGCCAGCACCATAACCAGGTCACGGGGCTACACCTTC.

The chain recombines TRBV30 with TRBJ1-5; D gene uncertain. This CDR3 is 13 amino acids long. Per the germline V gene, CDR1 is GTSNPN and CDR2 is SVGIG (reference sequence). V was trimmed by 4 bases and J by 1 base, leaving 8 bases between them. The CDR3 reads CAWNGNSNQPQHF. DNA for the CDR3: TGTGCCTGGAATGGCAACAGCAATCAGCCCCAGCATTTT.

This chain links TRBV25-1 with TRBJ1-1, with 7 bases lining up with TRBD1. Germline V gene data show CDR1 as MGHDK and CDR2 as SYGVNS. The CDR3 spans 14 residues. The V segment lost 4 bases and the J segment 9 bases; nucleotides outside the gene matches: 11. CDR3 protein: CASSATGIVSQAFF. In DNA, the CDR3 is TGTGCCAGCAGTGCGACAGGGATCGTTAGTCAAGCTTTCTTT. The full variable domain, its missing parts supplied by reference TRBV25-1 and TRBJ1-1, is EADIYQTPRYLVIGTGKKITLECSQTMGHDKMYWYQQDPGMELHLIHYSYGVNSTEKGDLSSESTVSRIRTEHFPLTLESARPSHTSQYLCASSATGIVSQAFFGQGTRLTVV.

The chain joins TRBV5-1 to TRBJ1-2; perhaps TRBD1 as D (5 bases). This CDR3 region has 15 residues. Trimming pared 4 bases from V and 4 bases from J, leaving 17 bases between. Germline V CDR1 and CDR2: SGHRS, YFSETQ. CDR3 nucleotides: TGCGCCAGCAGCGGCCGAACGGGGGTGCCCTATGGCTACACCTTC. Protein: CASSGRTGVPYGYTF.

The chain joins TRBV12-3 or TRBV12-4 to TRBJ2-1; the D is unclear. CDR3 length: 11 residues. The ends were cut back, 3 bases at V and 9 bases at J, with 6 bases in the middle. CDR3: CASSLGREQFF. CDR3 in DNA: TGTGCCAGCAGTTTGGGCCGTGAGCAGTTCTTC.

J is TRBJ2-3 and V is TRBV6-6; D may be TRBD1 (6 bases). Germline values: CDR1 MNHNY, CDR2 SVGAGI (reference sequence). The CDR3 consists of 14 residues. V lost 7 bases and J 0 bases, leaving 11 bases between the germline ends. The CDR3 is CASTRQGSTDTQYF. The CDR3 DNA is TGTGCCAGCACGCGGCAGGGGAGCACAGATACGCAGTATTTT.

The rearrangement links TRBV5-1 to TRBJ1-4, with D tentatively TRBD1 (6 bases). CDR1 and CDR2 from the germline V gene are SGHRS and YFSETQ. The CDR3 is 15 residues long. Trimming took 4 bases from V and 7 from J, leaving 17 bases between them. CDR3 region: CASSELQGSGEKLFF. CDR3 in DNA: TGCGCCAGCAGCGAACTACAGGGTTCGGGTGAAAAACTGTTTTTT.

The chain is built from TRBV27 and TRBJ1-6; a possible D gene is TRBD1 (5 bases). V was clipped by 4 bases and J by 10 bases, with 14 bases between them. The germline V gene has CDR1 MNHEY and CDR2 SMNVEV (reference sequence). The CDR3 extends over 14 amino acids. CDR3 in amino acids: CASSSGREDSPLHF. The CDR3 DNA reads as TGTGCCAGCAGTTCGGGCAGGGAGGACTCACCCCTCCACTTT.

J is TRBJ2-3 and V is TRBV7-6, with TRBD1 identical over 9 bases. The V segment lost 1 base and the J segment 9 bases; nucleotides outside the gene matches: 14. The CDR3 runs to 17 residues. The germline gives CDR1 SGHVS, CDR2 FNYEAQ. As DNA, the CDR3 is TGTGCCAGCAGCTTAGGCCTAGGGACAGGGCGCCTGACCACGCAGTATTTT. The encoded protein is CASSLGLGTGRLTTQYF.

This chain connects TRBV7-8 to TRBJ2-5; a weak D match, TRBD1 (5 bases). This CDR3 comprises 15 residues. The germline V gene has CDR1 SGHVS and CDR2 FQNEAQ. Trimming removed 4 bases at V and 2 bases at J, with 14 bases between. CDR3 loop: CASSSAGHDQETQYF. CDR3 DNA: TGTGCCAGCAGCTCGGCTGGACACGATCAAGAGACCCAGTACTTC.

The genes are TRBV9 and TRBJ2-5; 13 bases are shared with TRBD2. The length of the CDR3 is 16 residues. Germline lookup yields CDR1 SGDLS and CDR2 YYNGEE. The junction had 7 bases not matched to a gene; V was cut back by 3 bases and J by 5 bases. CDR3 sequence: CASSAGTSGVGETQYF. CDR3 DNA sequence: TGTGCCAGCAGCGCAGGGACTAGCGGGGTGGGGGAGACCCAGTACTTC.

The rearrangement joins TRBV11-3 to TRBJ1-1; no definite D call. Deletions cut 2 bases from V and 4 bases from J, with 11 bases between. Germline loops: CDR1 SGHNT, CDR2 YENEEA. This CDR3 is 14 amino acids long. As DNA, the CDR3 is TGTGCCAGCAGCTTAAGTATAGGACTCACTGAAGCTTTCTTT. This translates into CASSLSIGLTEAFF.

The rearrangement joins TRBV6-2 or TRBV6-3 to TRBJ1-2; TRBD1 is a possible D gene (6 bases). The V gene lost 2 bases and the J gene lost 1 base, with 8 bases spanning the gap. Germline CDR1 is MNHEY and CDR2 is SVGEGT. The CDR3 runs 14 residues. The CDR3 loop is CASSYLTGNYGYTF. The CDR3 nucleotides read TGTGCCAGCAGTTACCTGACAGGTAACTATGGCTACACCTTC.

The CDR3 reads CASKPGGATNEKLFF. CDR3 DNA: TGTGCCAGCAAGCCCGGAGGGGCAACTAATGAAAAACTGTTTTTT. The V and J genes are TRBV5-4 and TRBJ1-4, with a possible D match to TRBD1 (5 bases). V lost 6 bases and J lost 0, with 12 bases in between. This CDR3 has 15 amino acids. The germline CDR1 and CDR2 sequences are SGHNT and YYREEE (reference sequence).

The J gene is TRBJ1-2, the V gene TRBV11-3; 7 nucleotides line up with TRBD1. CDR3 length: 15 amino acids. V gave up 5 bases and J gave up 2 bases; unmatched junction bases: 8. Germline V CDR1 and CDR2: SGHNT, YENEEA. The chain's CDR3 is CASSTRTGTNYGYTF. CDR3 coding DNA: TGTGCCAGCAGCACTCGGACAGGAACGAACTATGGCTACACCTTC.

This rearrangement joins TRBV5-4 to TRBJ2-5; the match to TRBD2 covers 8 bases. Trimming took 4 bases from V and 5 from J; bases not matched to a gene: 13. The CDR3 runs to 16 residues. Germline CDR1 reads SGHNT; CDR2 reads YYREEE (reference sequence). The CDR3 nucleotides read TGTGCCAGCAGCCCGGTCGCGGGAGGAGGGGAGGAGACCCAGTACTTC. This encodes CASSPVAGGGEETQYF.

In DNA, the CDR3 is TGTGCCAGCAGCCCCCAGGTGACAGATACGCAGTATTTT. The encoded protein is CASSPQVTDTQYF. This chain links TRBV7-9 with TRBJ2-3; D not certain. There are 13 residues in the CDR3. Germline V gene sequence: CDR1 SEHNR, CDR2 FQNEAQ (reference sequence). V was trimmed by 5 bases and J by 3 bases, leaving 9 bases between them.

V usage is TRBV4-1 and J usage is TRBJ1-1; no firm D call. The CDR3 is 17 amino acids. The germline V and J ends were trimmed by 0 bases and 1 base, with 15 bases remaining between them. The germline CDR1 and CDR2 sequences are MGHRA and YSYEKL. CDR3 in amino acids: CASSQDIIRQANTEAFF. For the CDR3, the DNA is TGCGCCAGCAGCCAAGATATTATTCGGCAGGCGAACACTGAAGCTTTCTTT.

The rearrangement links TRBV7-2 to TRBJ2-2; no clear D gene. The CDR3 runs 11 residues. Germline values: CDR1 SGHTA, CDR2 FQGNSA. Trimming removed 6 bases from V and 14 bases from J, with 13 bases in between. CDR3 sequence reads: CASSSPRSLFF. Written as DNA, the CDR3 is TGTGCCAGCAGTAGTCCACGATCACTGTTTTTT.

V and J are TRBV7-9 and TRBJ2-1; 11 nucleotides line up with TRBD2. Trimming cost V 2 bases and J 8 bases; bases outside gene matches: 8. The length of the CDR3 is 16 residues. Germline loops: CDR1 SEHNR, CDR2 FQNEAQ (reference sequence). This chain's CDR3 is CASSLRSGRAKDEQFF. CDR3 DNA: TGTGCCAGCAGCTTACGTAGCGGGAGGGCCAAGGATGAGCAGTTCTTC.

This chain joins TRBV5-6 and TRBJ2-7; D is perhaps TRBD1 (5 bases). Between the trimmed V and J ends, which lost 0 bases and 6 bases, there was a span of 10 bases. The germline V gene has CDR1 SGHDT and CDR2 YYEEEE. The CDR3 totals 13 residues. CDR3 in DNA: TGTGCCAGCAGCTTGGCTTGGGGCGTCGAGCAGTACGTC. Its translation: CASSLAWGVEQYV.

As DNA, the CDR3 is TGTGCCAGCAGTATCCGAGGACAGGGGGGTCAGCCCCAGCATTTT. Translation gives CASSIRGQGGQPQHF. This rearrangement joins TRBV21-1 to TRBJ1-5; the table names TRBD1, a call not compared with the DNA. TRBV21-1 is described as a pseudogene. The CDR3 sequence is 15 residues long.

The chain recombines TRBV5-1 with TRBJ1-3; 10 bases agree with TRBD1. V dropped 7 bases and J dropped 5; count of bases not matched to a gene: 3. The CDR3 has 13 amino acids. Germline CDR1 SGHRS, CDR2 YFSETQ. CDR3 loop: CASGTGERNTIYF. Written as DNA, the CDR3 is TGCGCCAGCGGGACAGGGGAAAGAAACACCATATATTTT.

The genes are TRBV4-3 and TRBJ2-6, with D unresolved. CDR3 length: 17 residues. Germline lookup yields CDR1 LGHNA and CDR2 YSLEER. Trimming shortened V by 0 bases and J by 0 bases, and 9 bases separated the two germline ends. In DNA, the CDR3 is TGCGCCAGCAGCCAAGATAGTTCTGTCTCTGGGGCCAACGTCCTGACTTTC. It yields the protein CASSQDSSVSGANVLTF.

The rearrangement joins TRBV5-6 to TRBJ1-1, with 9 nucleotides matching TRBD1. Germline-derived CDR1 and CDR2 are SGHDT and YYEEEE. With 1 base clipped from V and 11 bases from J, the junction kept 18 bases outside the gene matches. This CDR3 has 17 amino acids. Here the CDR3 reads CASSLRTGARFWVGAFF. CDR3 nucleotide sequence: TGTGCCAGCAGCTTGCGGACAGGGGCCAGGTTCTGGGTGGGTGCTTTCTTT. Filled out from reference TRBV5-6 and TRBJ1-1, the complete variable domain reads DAGVTQSPTHLIKTRGQQVTLRCSPKSGHDTVSWYQQALGQGPQFIFQYYEEEERQRGNFPDRFSGHQFPNYSSELNVNALLLGDSALYLCASSLRTGARFWVGAFFGQGTRLTVV.